The clone carrying this T cell receptor beta chain has a single count. What it binds is not known. V was pared by 6 bases and J by 4 bases, with 10 bases between. The germline gives CDR1 MNHEY, CDR2 SVGAGI. The CDR3 contains 13 residues. This specimen belongs to a study of tissue T cells after allogeneic stem cell transplantation. Findings of the study overall: Across patients, clones rarely overlapped, yet motif clusters were shared tissue-specifically.

The data were produced by immunoSEQ multiplex PCR, yet TCRdb's version contains in-frame clones alone and is incomplete. The sample yields some 10,000 clones, 65% seen once. The specimen comprised tissue from the stomach, sampled at autopsy. The chain carries TRBV6-5 and TRBJ2-1; D is unclear. The source is a male donor at least 60 years old with lung cancer. CDR3 loop: CASRDRSYNEQFF. The CDR3 nucleotides read TGTGCCAGCAGGGATCGCAGTTACAATGAGCAGTTCTTC.